These 21 T cell receptor beta chains originate from one sample sequenced in a study of identical twins. Via MiXCR, TCRdb re-called the 5' RACE reads, giving one row per CDR3 protein. This sample has some 270,000 distinct CDR3 sequences; around 8.3% occur once, and the top ten carry roughly 3%. The sample was also linked to a second study, of yellow fever vaccine responses in identical twins.

Sequenced: CD8+ T cells sorted from blood. The receptors come from a woman in her late teens or twenties in good health.

The chain uses TRBV3-1 and TRBJ2-2; 11 nucleotides agree with TRBD2. The CDR3 has 19 residues. V lost 1 base to trimming and J lost 0 bases; unmatched junction nucleotides: 7. The germline V gene encodes CDR1 LGHDT and CDR2 YNNKEL (reference sequence). For the CDR3, the DNA is TGTGCCAGCAGCCAAGGGGTGACTAGCGGGATCGCGAACACCGGGGAGCTGTTTTTT. As protein: CASSQGVTSGIANTGELFF.

This clonotype was counted at least ten times. The V and J genes are TRBV7-9 and TRBJ1-2; no clear D gene. Germline V gene sequence: CDR1 SEHNR, CDR2 FQNEAQ (reference sequence). This CDR3 region has 11 residues. V lost 3 bases, J lost 4 bases, and 3 bases lay in between. The CDR3 sequence: CASSFSYGYTF. In DNA form, the CDR3 reads TGTGCCAGCAGCTTCTCCTATGGCTACACCTTC. The full variable domain, with the rest looked up from reference TRBV7-9 and TRBJ1-2, is DTGVSQNPRHKITKRGQNVTFRCDPISEHNRLYWYRQTLGQGPEFLTYFQNEAQLEKSRLLSDRFSAERPKGSFSTLEIQRTEQGDSAMYLCASSFSYGYTFGSGTRLTVV.

This clonotype was observed many times. This sequence joins TRBV4-3 and TRBJ1-4, with 10 nucleotides matching TRBD1. The CDR3 runs 15 residues. Germline CDR1 LGHNA, CDR2 YSLEER. Trimming at V came to 0 bases and at J to 6 bases, leaving 1 base not matched to a gene. As DNA, the CDR3 is TGCGCCAGCAGCCAAGATGGGACAGGGGATGAAAAACTGTTTTTT. It yields the protein CASSQDGTGDEKLFF.

J is TRBJ2-1 and V is TRBV6-4, with D uncertain. Germline V gene sequence: CDR1 MRHNA, CDR2 SNTAGT. The CDR3 covers 13 residues. With 8 bases removed from V and 6 bases from J, the gap between germline ends came to 14 bases. CDR3 protein: CASSRSEFNEQFF. The CDR3, as DNA: TGTGCCAGCTCCAGGTCGGAGTTCAATGAGCAGTTCTTC.

This clonotype was seen repeatedly, ten times or more. This chain uses TRBV7-3 with TRBJ1-1, with 7 nucleotides matching TRBD1. V trimming: 5 bases; J trimming: 6 bases; junction bases outside the gene matches: 6. The CDR3 loop spans 13 amino acids. Germline V gives CDR1 SGHTA, CDR2 FQGTGA. The CDR3 is CASSPTGSPEAFF. The CDR3 DNA reads TGTGCCAGCAGCCCGACAGGGTCCCCTGAAGCTTTCTTT.

This chain joins TRBV18 and TRBJ2-1, with D perhaps matching TRBD2 (6 bases). This CDR3 comprises 14 residues. V dropped 9 bases and J dropped 9 bases, with 21 bases sitting between them. CDR1 and CDR2 from the germline V gene are KGHSH and LQKENI. CDR3 sequence: CASQPNLADAEQFF. The CDR3 bases are TGTGCCAGTCAGCCTAACTTAGCGGACGCTGAGCAGTTCTTC.

This clonotype occurred a few times. V is TRBV27 and J is TRBJ1-6, with TRBD1 matching 8 bases. CDR3 length: 17 residues. Per the germline V gene, CDR1 is MNHEY and CDR2 is SMNVEV (reference sequence). With V trimmed by 4 bases and J by 7 bases, 12 bases remained unmatched. The CDR3 reads CASSSIPETGANSPLHF. Written as DNA, the CDR3 is TGTGCCAGCAGTTCAATACCTGAGACAGGGGCGAATTCACCCCTCCACTTT.

This clonotype came up a few times. The rearrangement joins TRBV7-2 to TRBJ2-7, with 10 bases aligning to TRBD2. Germline V lookup: CDR1 SGHTA, CDR2 FQGNSA. The CDR3 contains 13 residues. The junction had 8 bases not matched to a gene; V was cut back by 10 bases and J by 5 bases. Here the CDR3 reads CATRASGSNEQYF. The DNA for the CDR3 is TGTGCCACCCGGGCTAGCGGGAGTAACGAGCAGTACTTC.

This clonotype was seen many times. The chain is built from TRBV11-2 and TRBJ1-4; a possible D gene is TRBD1 (5 bases). This CDR3 spans 14 amino acids. From germline, CDR1 is SGHAT and CDR2 FQNNGV. V lost 4 bases and J 7 bases, leaving 13 bases between the germline ends. The DNA of the CDR3 is TGTGCCAGCAGCTCGGCTCCGGGGCGTGAAAAACTGTTTTTT. The encoded protein is CASSSAPGREKLFF. Together with reference TRBV11-2 and TRBJ1-4, the CDR3 gives the full variable domain: EAGVAQSPRYKIIEKRQSVAFWCNPISGHATLYWYQQILGQGPKLLIQFQNNGVVDDSQLPKDRFSAERLKGVDSTLKIQPAKLEDSAVYLCASSSAPGREKLFFGSGTQLSVL.

This chain uses TRBV4-1 with TRBJ2-1, with 8 bases identical to TRBD2. V shed 0 bases, J shed 10 bases, and the junction held 8 bases outside the gene matches. CDR3 size: 15 residues. Germline-derived CDR1 and CDR2 are MGHRA and YSYEKL. The DNA for the CDR3 is TGCGCCAGCAGCCAAGACGGGGGGGCGGGACTAGAGCAGTTCTTC. Translation: CASSQDGGAGLEQFF.

This clonotype was detected many times. The V call is TRBV25-1, the J call TRBJ2-7; D is ambiguous. In germline, CDR1 is MGHDK, CDR2 SYGVNS. The V gene lost 8 bases and the J gene lost 4 bases, with 21 bases spanning the gap. The CDR3 is 15 amino acids. The CDR3 DNA reads as TGTGCCAGCCCCTTATTGCTAGTTAAGTCGTACGAGCAGTACTTC. Protein: CASPLLLVKSYEQYF.

The chain has TRBV29-1 and TRBJ2-1, with 12 nucleotides matching TRBD2. The trim removed 6 bases at V and 4 bases at J, leaving 4 bases unmatched. Germline lookup yields CDR1 SQVTM and CDR2 ANQGSEA. The CDR3 contains 14 residues. This chain's CDR3 is CSVLGLAGYNEQFF. CDR3 in DNA: TGCAGCGTGCTTGGACTAGCGGGGTACAATGAGCAGTTCTTC.

This clonotype was seen a few times. The chain combines TRBV6-2 or TRBV6-3 with TRBJ2-3, with TRBD2 matching over 14 bases. With V trimmed by 2 bases and J by 4 bases, 2 bases remained unmatched. The CDR3 length is 16 residues. The germline V gene has CDR1 MNHEY and CDR2 SVGEGT. The CDR3 nucleotides are TGTGCCAGCAGTTACGAGGGACTAGCGGGAGCAGATACGCAGTATTTT. The encoded protein is CASSYEGLAGADTQYF.

This clonotype occurred many times. The chain uses TRBV4-3 and TRBJ2-1, with 14 bases that match TRBD2. Per the germline V gene, CDR1 is LGHNA and CDR2 is YSLEER. J was trimmed by 10 bases and V by 0 bases; bases with no gene match: 5. This CDR3 is built from 16 residues. The CDR3 nucleotides read TGCGCCAGCAGCCAAGATTGGACTAGCGGGAGGCTCGAGCAGTTCTTC. Translation: CASSQDWTSGRLEQFF.

This clonotype was observed many times. The CDR3 reads CASSLRREGAGTQYF. Here the CDR3 DNA reads TGTGCCAGCAGTTTAAGGCGGGAGGGTGCAGGGACGCAGTATTTT. The chain links TRBV28 to TRBJ2-3; 9 nucleotides line up with TRBD2. Trimming took 2 bases from V and 9 from J; bases not matched to a gene: 9. The CDR3 extends over 15 amino acids. Germline CDR1 and CDR2: MDHEN and SYDVKM.

This chain joins TRBV5-1 and TRBJ2-2; 8 nucleotides align to TRBD2. Germline V gives CDR1 SGHRS, CDR2 YFSETQ. The CDR3 loop spans 17 amino acids. The junction had 7 bases not matched to a gene; V was cut back by 0 bases and J by 3 bases. CDR3 in DNA: TGCGCCAGCAGCTTGGCTGTAACAGCGGGGGACACCGGGGAGCTGTTTTTT. It is translated as CASSLAVTAGDTGELFF.

This clonotype was seen at least ten times. The chain combines TRBV29-1 with TRBJ1-2; the D gene is possibly TRBD1 (5 bases). This CDR3 has 12 residues. Germline V gives CDR1 SQVTM, CDR2 ANQGSEA. V dropped 6 bases and J dropped 4 bases, with 12 bases sitting between them. The CDR3 DNA reads TGCAGCGTCCCCGGGACGGGCTATGGCTACACCTTC. Its protein product is CSVPGTGYGYTF.

V is TRBV7-9 and J is TRBJ2-1; 7 bases line up with TRBD2. Germline V gene lookup returns CDR1 SEHNR and CDR2 FQNEAQ (reference sequence). V lost 8 bases, J lost 4 bases, and 14 bases stayed unmatched. The CDR3 extends over 16 amino acids. Here the CDR3 reads CASGVRAGDFYNEQFF. The CDR3 DNA sequence: TGTGCCAGCGGCGTGAGGGCGGGGGACTTTTACAATGAGCAGTTCTTC.

In this sample, this clonotype turned up many times. The rearrangement joins TRBV6-5 to TRBJ2-2; D ambiguous. V lost 0 bases, J lost 1 base, and 12 bases lay in between. This CDR3 spans 17 amino acids. Germline loops: CDR1 MNHEY, CDR2 SVGAGI. CDR3: CASSYSIEGKNTGELFF. The CDR3 DNA reads TGTGCCAGCAGTTACTCGATTGAAGGGAAGAACACCGGGGAGCTGTTTTTT.

This clonotype occurred many times. The J gene is TRBJ2-3, the V gene TRBV20-1; no clear D. The CDR3 has 15 amino acids. Trimming shortened V by 2 bases and J by 0 bases, and 12 bases separated the two germline ends. In germline, CDR1 is DFQATT, CDR2 SNEGSKA (reference sequence). CDR3 in amino acids: CSARPLTASTDTQYF. The CDR3 DNA sequence: TGCAGTGCTAGACCCTTAACGGCTAGCACAGATACGCAGTATTTT.

This clonotype was recorded many times. This chain joins TRBV18 and TRBJ2-7; D could derive from TRBD1 or TRBD2 (6 bases each). The CDR3 is 15 amino acids. V was trimmed by 6 bases and J by 4 bases, leaving 19 bases between them. CDR1 is KGHSH and CDR2 is LQKENI in the germline V gene. This chain's CDR3 is CASSPFAGGTYEQYF. Here the CDR3 DNA reads TGTGCCAGCTCGCCCTTTGCCGGGGGCACTTACGAGCAGTACTTC.